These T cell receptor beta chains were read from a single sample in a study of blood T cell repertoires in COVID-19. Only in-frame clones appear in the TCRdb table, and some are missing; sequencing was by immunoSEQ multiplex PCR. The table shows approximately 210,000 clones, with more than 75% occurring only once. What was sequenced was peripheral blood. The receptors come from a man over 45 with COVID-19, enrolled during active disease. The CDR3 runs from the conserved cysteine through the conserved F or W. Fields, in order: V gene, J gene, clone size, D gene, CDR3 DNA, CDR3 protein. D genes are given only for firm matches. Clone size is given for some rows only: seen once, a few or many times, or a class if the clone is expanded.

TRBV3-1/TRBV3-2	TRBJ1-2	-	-	TGTGCCAGCAGTCTGACCAGGGAGGACTATGGCTACACCTTC	CASSLTREDYGYTF
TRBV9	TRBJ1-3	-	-	TGTGCCAGCAGCGTAGCTTACAGAAACACCATATATTTT	CASSVAYRNTIYF
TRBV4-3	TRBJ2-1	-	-	TGCGCCAGCAGCCAAGAGGCCCTGCGCCCGGGGAATGAGCAGTTCTTC	CASSQEALRPGNEQFF
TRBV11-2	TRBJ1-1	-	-	TGTGCCAGCAGCGCACGACAGGATGTGTGGACTGAAGCTTTCTTT	CASSARQDVWTEAFF
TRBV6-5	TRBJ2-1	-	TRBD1	TGTGCCAGCAGTTTAACCGGGACAGTCAAAATAAATGAGCAGTTCTTC	CASSLTGTVKINEQFF
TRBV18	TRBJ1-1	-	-	TGTGCCAGCTCACCGGGCCCCGTTGTTCTAGCTTTCTTT	CASSPGPVVLAFF
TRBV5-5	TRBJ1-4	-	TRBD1	TGTGCCAGCAGCGCCCGGACAGGGGGCTATGAAAAACTGTTTTTT	CASSARTGGYEKLFF
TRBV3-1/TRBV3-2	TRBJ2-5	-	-	TGTGCCAGCAGCCACTCAGAAGAGACCCAGTACTTC	CASSHSEETQYF
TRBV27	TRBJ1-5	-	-	TGTGCCAGCAGTTTATCTGGGGGGGCGAGGAACAATCAGCCCCAGCATTTT	CASSLSGGARNNQPQHF
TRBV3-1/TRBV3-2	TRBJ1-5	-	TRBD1	TGTGCCAGCAGCCAAGGGGACAGCCAGCATTTT	CASSQGDSQHF
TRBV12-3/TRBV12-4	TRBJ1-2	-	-	TGTGCCAGCAGAGCAGGGTTCGGCTACACCTTC	CASRAGFGYTF
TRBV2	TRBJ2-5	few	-	TGTGCCAGCCGGGACACCCTCCAAGAGACCCAGTACTTC	CASRDTLQETQYF
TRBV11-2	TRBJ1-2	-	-	TGTGCCAGCAGCCCAACAGACAGCTATGGCTACACCTTC	CASSPTDSYGYTF
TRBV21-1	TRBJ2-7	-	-	TGTGCCAGCAGAACACGCGGGACAGGGTTCTTCTCCTACGAGCAGTACTTC	CASRTRGTGFFSYEQYF
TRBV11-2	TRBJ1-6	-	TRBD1	TGTGCCAGCAGTCCCGGGACAGCTAATTCACCCCTCCACTTT	CASSPGTANSPLHF
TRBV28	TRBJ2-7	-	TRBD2	TGTGCCAGCAGGTACGGAGCGGGAGCATACTACGAGCAGTACTTC	CASRYGAGAYYEQYF
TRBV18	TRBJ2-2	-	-	TGTGCCAGCTGCCGGGACACGAACACCGGGGAGCTGTTTTTT	CASCRDTNTGELFF
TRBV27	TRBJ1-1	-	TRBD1	TGTGCCAGCAGTTTAAACAGGGGTGGGGTCACTGAAGCTTTCTTT	CASSLNRGGVTEAFF
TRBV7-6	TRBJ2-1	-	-	TGTGCCAGCAGCTTAGTTCCCAGCTCCTACAATGAGCAGTTCTTC	CASSLVPSSYNEQFF
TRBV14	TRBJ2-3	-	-	TGTGCCAGCAGCCACACACAACATGGGAGTGATACGCAGTATTTT	CASSHTQHGSDTQYF
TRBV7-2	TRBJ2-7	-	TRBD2	TGTGCCAGCAGCTTAGTGGGGACTAGCGGTGACCTCTCCTACGAGCAGTACTTC	CASSLVGTSGDLSYEQYF
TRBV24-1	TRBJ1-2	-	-	TGTGCCACCAGTGACCCCGGTCACTATGGCTACACCTTC	CATSDPGHYGYTF
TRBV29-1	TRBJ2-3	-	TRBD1	TGCAGCGCGGGGACAGAAAACACAGATACGCAGTATTTT	CSAGTENTDTQYF
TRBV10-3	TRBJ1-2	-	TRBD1	TGTGCCATCACCCTAGGACAGGGTGAAGGCTACACCTTC	CAITLGQGEGYTF
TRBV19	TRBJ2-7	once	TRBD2	TGTGCCAGTAGTCCACTAGCGGGAGGCTCGGAGCAGTACTTC	CASSPLAGGSEQYF
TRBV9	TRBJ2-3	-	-	TGTGCCAGCAGCGTAGGAGTGGGCGGGCCCCGCACAGATACGCAGTATTTT	CASSVGVGGPRTDTQYF
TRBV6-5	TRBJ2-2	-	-	TGTGCCAGCAGCCCGAGACGGGGCACCGGGGAGCTGTTTTTT	CASSPRRGTGELFF
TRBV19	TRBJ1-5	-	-	TGTGCCAGTAGTATAGCCCTCGTAGATAATCAGCCCCAGCATTTT	CASSIALVDNQPQHF
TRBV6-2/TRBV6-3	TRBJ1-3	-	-	TGTGCCAGCAGTTATTCGGGAACACCTGGAAACACCATATATTTT	CASSYSGTPGNTIYF
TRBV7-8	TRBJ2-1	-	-	TGTGCCAGCAGCTTACTGGGGGCGGTGGGTAATGAGCAGTTCTTC	CASSLLGAVGNEQFF
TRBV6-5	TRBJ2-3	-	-	TGTGCCAGCAGTTACTTAGGGGGAAACACAGATACGCAGTATTTT	CASSYLGGNTDTQYF
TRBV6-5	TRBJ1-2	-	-	TGTGCCAGCGAAGACTACTATGGCTACACCTTC	CASEDYYGYTF
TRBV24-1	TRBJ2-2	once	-	TGTGCCACCAGTGAGACGAGCGGGAACACCGGGGAGCTGTTTTTT	CATSETSGNTGELFF
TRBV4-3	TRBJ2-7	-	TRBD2	TGCGCCAGCAGCCAAGAGACTAGCGGGGGGGCCTACGAGCAGTACTTC	CASSQETSGGAYEQYF
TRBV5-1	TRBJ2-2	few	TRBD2	TGCGCCAGCAAACTAGCGGGGGTGGACCGCGCCGGGGAGCTGTTTTTT	CASKLAGVDRAGELFF
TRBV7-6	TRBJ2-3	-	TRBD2	TGTGCCAGCAGCTTCGGGGGGACCAGGAGCACAGATACGCAGTATTTT	CASSFGGTRSTDTQYF
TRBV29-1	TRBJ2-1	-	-	TGCAGCGTTGAGGGAGGTCCCCGGAATGAGCAGTTCTTC	CSVEGGPRNEQFF
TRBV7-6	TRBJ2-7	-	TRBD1	TGTGCCAGCACCGAGACAGGGGACTCCTACGAGCAGTACTTC	CASTETGDSYEQYF
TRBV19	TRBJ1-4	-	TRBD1	TGTGCCAGTACCTCGACAGGGTTTGCAACTAATGAAAAACTGTTTTTT	CASTSTGFATNEKLFF
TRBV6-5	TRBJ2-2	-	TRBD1	TGTGCCAGCAGTTACGGGGGACAGGGGATCGGGGAGCTGTTTTTT	CASSYGGQGIGELFF
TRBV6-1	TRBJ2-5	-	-	TGTGCCAGCAGCGCCGGGGAGACCCAGTACTTC	CASSAGETQYF
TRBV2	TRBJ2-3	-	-	TGTGCCAGCAGTGAATCCTCAGATACGCAGTATTTT	CASSESSDTQYF